This entry features one T cell receptor (beta chain) sequence. This sample is drawn from a study of blood T cell repertoires in COVID-19. V was trimmed by 2 bases and J by 3 bases, leaving 22 bases between them. The germline gives CDR1 KGHSH, CDR2 LQKENI. The length of the CDR3 is 18 residues. Assay used: immunoSEQ multiplex PCR; TCRdb lists only in-frame clones, some missing. The sample has about 88,000 clones; 80% to 90% are singletons. Sample: peripheral blood. This TCR derives from a woman older than 75 with active COVID-19. The chain uses TRBV18 and TRBJ1-2; a possible D gene is TRBD1 (6 bases). CDR3 DNA sequence: TGTGCCAGCTCACCATCCGCACAGGGTTTTTTTTCCCACTATGGCTACACCTTC. This translates into CASSPSAQGFFSHYGYTF.